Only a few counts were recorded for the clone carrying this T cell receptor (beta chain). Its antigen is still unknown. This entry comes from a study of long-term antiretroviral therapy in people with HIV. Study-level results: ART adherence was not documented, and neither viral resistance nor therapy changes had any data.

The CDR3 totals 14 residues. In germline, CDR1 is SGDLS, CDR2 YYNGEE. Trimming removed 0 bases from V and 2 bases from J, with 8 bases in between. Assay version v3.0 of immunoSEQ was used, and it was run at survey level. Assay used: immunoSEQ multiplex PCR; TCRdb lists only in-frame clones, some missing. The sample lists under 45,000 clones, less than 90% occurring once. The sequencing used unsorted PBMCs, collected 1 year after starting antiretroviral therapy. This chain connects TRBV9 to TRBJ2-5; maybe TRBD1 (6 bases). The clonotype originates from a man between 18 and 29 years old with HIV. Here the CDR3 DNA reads TGTGCCAGCAGCGTAGGGACAGCTCAAGAGACCCAGTACTTC. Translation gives CASSVGTAQETQYF.